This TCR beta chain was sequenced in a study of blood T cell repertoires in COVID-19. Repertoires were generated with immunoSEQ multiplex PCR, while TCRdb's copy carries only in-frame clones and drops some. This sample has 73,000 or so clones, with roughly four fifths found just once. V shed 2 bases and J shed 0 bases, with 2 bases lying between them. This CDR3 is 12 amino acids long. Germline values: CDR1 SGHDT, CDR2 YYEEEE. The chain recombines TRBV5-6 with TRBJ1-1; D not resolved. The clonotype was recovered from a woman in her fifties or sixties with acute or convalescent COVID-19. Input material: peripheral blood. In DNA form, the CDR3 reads TGTGCCAGCAGCTTCTTGAACACTGAAGCTTTCTTT. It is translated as CASSFLNTEAFF.